These T cell receptor beta chains were read from a single sample in a study of blood T cell repertoires in COVID-19. TCRdb's copy holds only in-frame clones and misses some; the assay was immunoSEQ multiplex PCR. The profile shows about 51,000 clones, around 84% of them singletons. Sequenced sample: peripheral blood. These receptors were taken from a man older than 75 with active COVID-19. Both conserved end residues are trimmed from each CDR3. Fields, in order: V gene, J gene, D gene, CDR3 protein. A D gene is named only where the DNA matches it firmly.

>TRBV4-1|TRBJ1-2|TRBD1
ASSQHDRGPYGYT
>TRBV28|TRBJ2-5|TRBD2
ASSSLTSGIAGNRETQY
>TRBV9|TRBJ1-1|TRBD1
ASSARQGAQSAEAF
>TRBV24-1|TRBJ2-2|-
ASRVGTGELF
>TRBV7-9|TRBJ1-4|TRBD1
ASSSPQPLQGVEEKLF
>TRBV18|TRBJ2-1|TRBD2
ASSLTSGRLHNEQF
>TRBV3-1/TRBV3-2|TRBJ1-1|-
ASGETEAF
>TRBV28|TRBJ2-6|TRBD1
ASSFPTGGLSGANVLT
>TRBV6-5|TRBJ2-1|TRBD2
ASSLREPSYNEQF
>TRBV18|TRBJ2-6|TRBD1
ASSPPSQGASGANVLT
>TRBV5-4|TRBJ1-1|-
ASSPDSRNTEAF